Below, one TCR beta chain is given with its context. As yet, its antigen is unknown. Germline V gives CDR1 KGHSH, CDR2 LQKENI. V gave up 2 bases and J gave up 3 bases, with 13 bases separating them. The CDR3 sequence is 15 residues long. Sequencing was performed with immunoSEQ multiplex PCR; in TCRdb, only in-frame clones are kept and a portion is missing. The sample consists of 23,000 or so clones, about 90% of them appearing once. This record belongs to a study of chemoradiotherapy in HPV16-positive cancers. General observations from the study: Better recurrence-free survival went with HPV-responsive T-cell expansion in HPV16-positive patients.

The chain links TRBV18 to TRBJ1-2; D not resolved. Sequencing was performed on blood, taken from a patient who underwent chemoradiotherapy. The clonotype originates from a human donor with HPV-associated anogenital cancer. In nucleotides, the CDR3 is TGTGCCAGCTCACCAAGGACGCCTAGAGACTATGGCTACACCTTC. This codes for CASSPRTPRDYGYTF.